A single sample gave rise to the 25 T cell receptor beta chains below, sequenced in a study of response to subunit inactivated influenza vaccine. MiXCR was run by TCRdb on the RT-PCR reads, yielding one entry per CDR3 protein. The sample holds about 570,000 distinct CDR3 sequences, around 11% seen once. The source material was PBMCs from blood, sampled on the day of vaccination. All receptors derive from a middle-aged man who received an inactivated influenza vaccine.

This clonotype came up a few times. The chain links TRBV14 to TRBJ2-7; no clear D. The CDR3 is 13 residues long. V was cut by 3 bases and J by 9 bases, with 15 bases left in between. Germline CDR1 and CDR2: SGHDN and FVKESK. As DNA, the CDR3 is TGTGCCAGCAGCCAGGCTACGGCCGGTGGGCAGTACTTC. It yields the protein CASSQATAGGQYF. Combining the CDR3 with reference TRBV14 and TRBJ2-7 gives the whole variable domain EAGVTQFPSHSVIEKGQTVTLRCDPISGHDNLYWYRRVMGKEIKFLLHFVKESKQDESGMPNNRFLAERTGGTYSTLKVQPAELEDSGVYFCASSQATAGGQYFGPGTRLTVT.

This clonotype has only a few counts. The chain has TRBV3-1 and TRBJ1-3; D unresolved. The CDR3 loop spans 15 amino acids. CDR1 is LGHDT, CDR2 YNNKEL, per germline (reference sequence). V dropped 0 bases and J dropped 0 bases, with 6 bases sitting between them. The CDR3 sequence is CASSQERNSGNTIYF. Written as DNA, the CDR3 is TGTGCCAGCAGCCAAGAAAGGAACTCTGGAAACACCATATATTTT.

This clonotype was counted once. The chain has TRBV29-1 and TRBJ2-3; TRBD1 agrees at 7 bases. Germline assignment: CDR1 SQVTM and CDR2 ANQGSEA. The J segment lost 0 bases and the V segment lost 6 bases, leaving 6 bases of the junction unmatched. The CDR3 totals 14 residues. The CDR3 sequence is CSVQGVGSTDTQYF. The CDR3 DNA reads as TGCAGCGTCCAGGGGGTCGGAAGCACAGATACGCAGTATTTT.

This clonotype was seen only a few times. The rearrangement joins TRBV7-9 to TRBJ1-1; maybe TRBD1 (6 bases). CDR1 is SEHNR and CDR2 is FQNEAQ in the germline V gene (reference sequence). Trimming took off 4 bases at V and 1 base at J, with 10 bases between the two ends. The CDR3 length is 14 residues. CDR3 amino acids: CASSSGAGNTEAFF. The DNA for the CDR3 is TGTGCCAGCAGCTCAGGGGCCGGGAACACTGAAGCTTTCTTT.

This clonotype was seen more than once but under ten times. The V and J genes are TRBV5-1 and TRBJ1-2, with a weak D call TRBD1 (5 bases). Germline V lookup: CDR1 SGHRS, CDR2 YFSETQ. Trimming shortened V by 2 bases and J by 5 bases, and 10 bases separated the two germline ends. The CDR3 length is 13 residues. The CDR3, as DNA: TGCGCCAGCAGCTTCTCGGGGGAGTATGGCTACACCTTC. Protein: CASSFSGEYGYTF.

The CDR3 coding sequence is TGCGCCAGCAGCATAGCCGGGACAGCGAAAAACATTCAGTACTTC. It yields the protein CASSIAGTAKNIQYF. The chain employs TRBV5-1 and TRBJ2-4, with 7 bases that match TRBD1. The CDR3 loop spans 15 amino acids. Trimming took 4 bases from V and 4 from J; bases not matched to a gene: 8. Germline CDR1 reads SGHRS; CDR2 reads YFSETQ.

The chain recombines TRBV6-4 with TRBJ2-1, with 9 positions matching TRBD2. With V trimmed by 6 bases and J by 2 bases, 5 bases remained unmatched. The CDR3 totals 15 residues. The germline V gene encodes CDR1 MRHNA and CDR2 SNTAGT. Written as DNA, the CDR3 is TGTGCCAGCAGCGATAGCGGGAGACCCTACAATGAGCAGTTCTTC. It codes for CASSDSGRPYNEQFF.

This sequence joins TRBV12-3 or TRBV12-4 and TRBJ2-4; D may match TRBD1 or TRBD2 (5 bases each). V was clipped by 2 bases and J by 0 bases, with 17 bases between them. The CDR3 has 18 residues. This chain's CDR3 is CASSLLGRTILAKNIQYF. Here the CDR3 DNA reads TGTGCCAGCAGTTTATTGGGACGTACTATCCTAGCCAAAAACATTCAGTACTTC.

This rearrangement joins TRBV5-1 to TRBJ2-7, with D unresolved. The CDR3 is 12 residues long. Germline V gives CDR1 SGHRS, CDR2 YFSETQ. V lost 4 bases and J 4 bases, leaving 9 bases between the germline ends. CDR3 sequence (DNA): TGCGCCAGCAGCCCGACCTTTTACGAGCAGTACTTC. Residues: CASSPTFYEQYF.

Only a few counts were recorded for this clonotype. CDR3 amino acids: CASGRIRTNNQPQHF. In DNA form, the CDR3 reads TGTGCCAGCGGACGGATAAGAACAAACAATCAGCCCCAGCATTTT. This chain joins TRBV28 and TRBJ1-5; D unclear. Trimming took off 8 bases at V and 3 bases at J, with 17 bases between the two ends. The CDR3 sequence is 15 residues long. CDR1 and CDR2 from the germline V gene are MDHEN and SYDVKM.

This clonotype was recorded many times. The chain combines TRBV4-3 with TRBJ2-3; D gene unclear. Per the germline V gene, CDR1 is LGHNA and CDR2 is YSLEER. The V and J ends lost 1 base and 1 base respectively, with 12 bases between them. The CDR3 consists of 16 residues. DNA for the CDR3: TGCGCCAGCAGCCAAGCTATTGGTGGGGGCACAGATACGCAGTATTTT. Its protein is CASSQAIGGGTDTQYF.

This clonotype was recorded a few times. The chain recombines TRBV11-2 with TRBJ2-1; TRBD2 agrees at 11 bases. The CDR3 has 13 residues. V lost 5 bases and J lost 11; bases outside the gene matches: 5. CDR1 and CDR2 from the germline V gene are SGHAT and FQNNGV. The CDR3 DNA reads TGTGCCAGCAGCCTGGGACTAGCGGAAAAGCAGTTCTTC. Translation: CASSLGLAEKQFF.

This clonotype has more than one count but fewer than ten. J is TRBJ2-3 and V is TRBV29-1; unclear D gene. CDR1 is SQVTM and CDR2 is ANQGSEA in the germline V gene. This CDR3 comprises 12 residues. Trimming removed 4 bases from V and 5 bases from J, with 10 bases in between. The CDR3: CSVVAELDTQYF. The DNA of the CDR3 is TGCAGCGTTGTAGCCGAACTAGATACGCAGTATTTT.

This clonotype has a handful of counts. The rearrangement uses TRBV6-5 and TRBJ2-7; no firm D call. The germline CDR1 and CDR2 sequences are MNHEY and SVGAGI. Trimming removed 0 bases from V and 0 bases from J, with 9 bases in between. The CDR3 runs 15 residues. The CDR3 region has the DNA TGTGCCAGCAGTTACTCGGCCCGGAGCTCCTACGAGCAGTACTTC. This codes for CASSYSARSSYEQYF.

The J gene is TRBJ2-5, the V gene TRBV5-1; the match to TRBD1 covers 12 bases. CDR1 is SGHRS and CDR2 is YFSETQ in the germline V gene. J lost 4 bases, V lost 3 bases, and 4 bases had no gene match. This CDR3 has 15 amino acids. The CDR3 loop reads CASSWDRGRGETQYF. The CDR3 nucleotides read TGCGCCAGCAGCTGGGACAGGGGGCGCGGAGAGACCCAGTACTTC.

There are a few counts of this clonotype. The chain recombines TRBV11-1 with TRBJ2-1; 10 bases fit TRBD2. V lost 4 bases and J lost 3; bases outside the gene matches: 12. Germline-derived CDR1 and CDR2 are SGHAT and FQDESV (reference sequence). The CDR3 is 18 amino acids. CDR3 in DNA: TGTGCCAGCAGCTCGCGCCCGGGACTAGCGCCCGACTACAATGAGCAGTTCTTC. It yields the protein CASSSRPGLAPDYNEQFF.

The chain is built from TRBV6-5 and TRBJ1-1; no reliable D call. Germline loops: CDR1 MNHEY, CDR2 SVGAGI. V lost 4 bases and J lost 2, with 11 bases in between. The CDR3 totals 14 residues. The CDR3 spells CASSFVAANTEAFF. CDR3 sequence (DNA): TGTGCCAGCAGTTTTGTGGCAGCCAACACTGAAGCTTTCTTT.

The rearrangement links TRBV4-3 to TRBJ2-7; 7 bases line up with TRBD2. The germline gives CDR1 LGHNA, CDR2 YSLEER. This CDR3 comprises 14 residues. V lost 0 bases to trimming and J lost 6 bases; unmatched junction nucleotides: 5. The DNA for the CDR3 is TGCGCCAGCAGCCAAGATAGTTCGGGGGGCGAGCAGTACTTC. Its translation is CASSQDSSGGEQYF.

This clonotype showed up just a few times. The chain couples TRBV7-2 to TRBJ2-5, with D perhaps given as TRBD1 or TRBD2 (5 bases each). The ends were cut back, 4 bases at V and 5 bases at J, with 20 bases in the middle. CDR3 size: 16 residues. Germline lookup yields CDR1 SGHTA and CDR2 FQGNSA. The CDR3 here is CASSSRDLWIWETQYF. Here the CDR3 DNA reads TGTGCCAGCAGCTCCCGGGACCTCTGGATTTGGGAGACCCAGTACTTC.

This rearrangement joins TRBV12-3 or TRBV12-4 to TRBJ2-7; no firm D call. The CDR3 sequence is 12 residues long. V was trimmed by 3 bases and J by 12 bases, leaving 15 bases between them. The CDR3 loop is CASSFVLGKGYF. The DNA for the CDR3 is TGTGCCAGCAGTTTTGTCTTGGGCAAGGGGTACTTC.

The V gene is TRBV9, the J gene TRBJ2-3; D is tentatively TRBD1 or TRBD2 (5 bases each). Trimming cost V 8 bases and J 6 bases, with 25 bases left between them. CDR1 and CDR2 (germline): SGDLS, YYNGEE. This CDR3 has 16 residues. DNA for the CDR3: TGTGCCAGTTCAGGCCGGGGCCCCCGCGGTGTGGATACGCAGTATTTT. Protein product: CASSGRGPRGVDTQYF. Using reference TRBV9 and TRBJ2-3 for the parts outside the CDR3, the full variable domain is DSGVTQTPKHLITATGQRVTLRCSPRSGDLSVYWYQQSLDQGLQFLIQYYNGEERAKGNILERFSAQQFPDLHSELNLSSLELGDSALYFCASSGRGPRGVDTQYFGPGTRLTVL.

In its sample, this clonotype was seen many times. This chain uses TRBV29-1 with TRBJ2-1, with unresolved D. This CDR3 has 15 residues. V dropped 4 bases and J dropped 15 bases, with 28 bases sitting between them. Germline V gene data show CDR1 as SQVTM and CDR2 as ANQGSEA. This CDR3 reads CSVAPTVFLTMRMFF. DNA for the CDR3: TGCAGCGTTGCCCCCACCGTTTTTCTTACAATGAGAATGTTCTTC.

This chain joins TRBV28 and TRBJ2-7; D gene uncertain. CDR1 MDHEN and CDR2 SYDVKM come from the germline V gene. V was clipped by 6 bases and J by 1 base, with 10 bases between them. CDR3 length equals 13 residues. The CDR3 sequence is CASSRRLSYEQYF. CDR3 DNA: TGTGCCAGCAGCCGACGGCTATCCTACGAGCAGTACTTC.

This chain uses TRBV7-2 with TRBJ2-3, with D perhaps matching TRBD2 (5 bases). CDR1 and CDR2 (germline): SGHTA, FQGNSA. CDR3 size: 15 residues. The V end lost 5 bases, the J end lost 4 bases, and 16 bases lay between the germline ends. The CDR3 nucleotides read TGTGCCAGCAGCCTCACTAGTCGACTTGCAGATACGCAGTATTTT. Its protein product is CASSLTSRLADTQYF.

The CDR3 DNA follows: TGTGCCAGCAGTGATACGCCCAACTATGGCTACACCTTC. Translation gives CASSDTPNYGYTF. The chain employs TRBV12-3 or TRBV12-4 and TRBJ1-2, with D hard to call. Deletions cut 5 bases from V and 2 bases from J, with 9 bases between. The CDR3 has 13 residues.